The subject of this entry is one T cell receptor (beta chain). The data derive from a study of T cells after somatic rescue of genetic block. Germline V lookup: CDR1 MDHEN, CDR2 SYDVKM. J gave up 3 bases and V 5 bases, and 13 bases lay outside the gene matches. The CDR3 sequence is 16 residues long. TCRdb's copy holds only in-frame clones and misses some; the assay was immunoSEQ multiplex PCR. There are about 88,000 clones in the sample; approximately 90% occur only once, and roughly 1.7% lies in the top ten. This receptor was identified in a woman under 30. This chain joins TRBV28 and TRBJ2-7; 7 bases line up with TRBD1. Sequencing used peripheral blood mononuclear cells (PBMCs). In nucleotides, the CDR3 is TGTGCCAGCAGTACTCTGACAGGGTCCACATACTACGAGCAGTACTTC. Protein sequence: CASSTLTGSTYYEQYF.